These T cell receptor beta chains were read from a single sample in a study of T cells in Graves' hyperthyroidism and ophthalmopathy. A single record per CDR3 protein comes from TCRdb applying MiXCR to the multiplex PCR reads. Of some 180,000 distinct CDR3 sequences listed, approximately 17% are singletons. The sample taken for sequencing was blood. All receptors come from a woman aged 45-60 years with Graves' hyperthyroidism. Each CDR3 is given with its conserved first and last residue. The D gene is left open where the match is weak. For some rows the clone size is stated as once, few or many, or as a class when expanded; others skip it.

CASSRPSRSGANVLTF | TGCGCCAGCAGCCGGCCAAGTCGCTCTGGGGCCAACGTCCTGACTTTC | TRBJ2-6 | TRBV4-3 | few | .
CATSDPGTYTDTQYF | TGTGCCACCAGTGATCCTGGGACATACACAGATACGCAGTATTTT | TRBJ2-3 | TRBV24-1 | . | .
CASSWGFEQFF | TGTGCCAGTAGTTGGGGGTTTGAGCAGTTCTTC | TRBJ2-1 | TRBV19 | many | .
CASSSPGGLGSNQPQHF | TGTGCCAGCAGCTCACCCGGGGGGCTAGGTAGCAATCAGCCCCAGCATTTT | TRBJ1-5 | TRBV7-9 | many | .
CSARATLNTEAFF | TGCAGTGCTCGAGCTACTCTGAACACTGAAGCTTTCTTT | TRBJ1-1 | TRBV20-1 | many | .
CASSSPPANEKLFF | TGTGCCAGCAGTTCACCCCCAGCCAATGAAAAACTGTTTTTT | TRBJ1-4 | TRBV2 | many | .
CASSPQGIDNQPQHF | TGTGCCAGCAGTCCTCAGGGTATCGACAATCAGCCCCAGCATTTT | TRBJ1-5 | TRBV6-2/TRBV6-3 | many | .
CASSYLNRPLLRGSYQPQHF | TGTGCCAGCAGTTATTTAAATCGTCCACTCCTCAGGGGCTCTTATCAGCCCCAGCATTTT | TRBJ1-5 | TRBV6-6 | many | .
CATSSHSGRGDYGYTF | TGTGCCACCAGCTCTCACTCAGGGAGAGGGGACTATGGCTACACCTTC | TRBJ1-2 | TRBV15 | many | .
CASSHAAGGTDTQYF | TGTGCCAGCAGCCACGCGGCGGGGGGCACAGATACGCAGTATTTT | TRBJ2-3 | TRBV3-1 | . | TRBD2
CASSQQTGGRETQYF | TGTGCCAGCAGCCAACAGACAGGGGGCCGGGAGACCCAGTACTTC | TRBJ2-5 | TRBV7-3 | many | TRBD1
CATSRVTGPTGELFF | TGTGCCACCAGCAGAGTGACAGGACCTACCGGGGAGCTGTTTTTT | TRBJ2-2 | TRBV15 | many | .
CASSISTIRGETQYF | TGTGCCAGCTCGATATCGACCATCCGTGGGGAGACCCAGTACTTC | TRBJ2-5 | TRBV7-9 | . | .
CASSFGTEAFF | TGTGCCAGCAGCTTTGGTACTGAAGCTTTCTTT | TRBJ1-1 | TRBV12-3/TRBV12-4 | many | .
CSAPRTGMVGLGSEKLFF | TGCAGTGCTCCCAGGACAGGGATGGTAGGCCTGGGGAGTGAAAAACTGTTTTTT | TRBJ1-4 | TRBV20-1 | . | TRBD1
CASSSPRDGGHYGYTF | TGTGCCAGCAGCTCGCCCCGGGACGGCGGTCACTATGGCTACACCTTC | TRBJ1-2 | TRBV6-1 | . | .
CASKPAGANTDTQYF | TGTGCCTCTAAACCAGCGGGGGCGAACACAGATACGCAGTATTTT | TRBJ2-3 | TRBV6-2/TRBV6-3 | many | TRBD2
CASSLVYGKPSGNTIYF | TGTGCCAGCAGCTTAGTTTACGGGAAACCCTCTGGAAACACCATATATTTT | TRBJ1-3 | TRBV7-2 | many | .
CASRAGTSSTDTQYF | TGTGCCAGCAGGGCCGGGACTTCTAGCACAGATACGCAGTATTTT | TRBJ2-3 | TRBV2 | many | .
CASSSNWELFF | TGTGCCAGCAGTTCAAACTGGGAGCTGTTTTTT | TRBJ2-2 | TRBV6-2/TRBV6-3 | many | .
CASSFGTDGNTEAFF | TGTGCCAGCAGCTTCGGGACAGACGGGAACACTGAAGCTTTCTTT | TRBJ1-1 | TRBV5-1 | once | TRBD1
CASSVVGAASNQPQHF | TGTGCCAGCAGCGTAGTGGGGGCAGCGAGCAATCAGCCCCAGCATTTT | TRBJ1-5 | TRBV9 | many | .
CASTSPQGGLSSNQPQHF | TGTGCCAGCACGTCGCCACAGGGTGGCCTCTCGAGCAATCAGCCCCAGCATTTT | TRBJ1-5 | TRBV6-2/TRBV6-3 | many | .
CASSEMPLAGSYNEQFF | TGTGCCAGCAGTGAAATGCCCTTGGCAGGGAGCTACAATGAGCAGTTCTTC | TRBJ2-1 | TRBV6-1 | many | .
CSVEEPPGGQFF | TGCAGCGTTGAGGAACCGCCCGGGGGGCAGTTCTTC | TRBJ2-1 | TRBV29-1 | many | .
CASSPRGPEQYF | TGTGCCAGCAGCCCTCGGGGGCCAGAGCAGTACTTC | TRBJ2-7 | TRBV7-6 | many | .
CASSEPLSGGLYEQYF | TGTGCCAGCAGTGAGCCCCTGTCGGGGGGGCTCTACGAGCAGTACTTC | TRBJ2-7 | TRBV6-1 | many | TRBD2
CASSPPGQFFNEQFF | TGTGCCAGCAGCCCCCCGGGACAGTTTTTCAATGAGCAGTTCTTC | TRBJ2-1 | TRBV5-6 | . | TRBD1